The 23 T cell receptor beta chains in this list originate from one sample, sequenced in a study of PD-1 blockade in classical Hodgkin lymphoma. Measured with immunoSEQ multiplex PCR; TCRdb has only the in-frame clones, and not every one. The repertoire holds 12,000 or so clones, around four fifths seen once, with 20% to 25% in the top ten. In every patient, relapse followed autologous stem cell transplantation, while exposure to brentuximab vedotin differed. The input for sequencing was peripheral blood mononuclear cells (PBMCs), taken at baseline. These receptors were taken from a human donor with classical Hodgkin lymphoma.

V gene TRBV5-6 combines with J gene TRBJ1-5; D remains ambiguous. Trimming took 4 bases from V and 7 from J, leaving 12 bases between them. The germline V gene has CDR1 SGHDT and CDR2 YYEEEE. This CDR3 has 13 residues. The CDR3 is CASSLLGNQPQHF. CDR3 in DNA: TGTGCCAGCAGCCTTCTTGGTAACCAGCCCCAGCATTTT.

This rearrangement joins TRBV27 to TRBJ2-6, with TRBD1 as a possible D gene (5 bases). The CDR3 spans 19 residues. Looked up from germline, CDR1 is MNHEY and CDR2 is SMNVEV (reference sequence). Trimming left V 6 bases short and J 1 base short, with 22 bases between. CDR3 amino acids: CASSWGPGWVASGANVLTF. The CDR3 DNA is TGTGCCAGCAGCTGGGGCCCCGGGTGGGTGGCTTCTGGGGCCAACGTCCTGACTTTC.

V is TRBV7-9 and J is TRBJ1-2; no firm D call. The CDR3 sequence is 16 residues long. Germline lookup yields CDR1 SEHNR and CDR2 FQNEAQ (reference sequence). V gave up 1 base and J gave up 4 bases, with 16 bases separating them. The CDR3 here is CASSLGSAQSVYGYTF. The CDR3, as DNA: TGTGCCAGCAGCTTAGGATCGGCCCAATCCGTCTATGGCTACACCTTC.

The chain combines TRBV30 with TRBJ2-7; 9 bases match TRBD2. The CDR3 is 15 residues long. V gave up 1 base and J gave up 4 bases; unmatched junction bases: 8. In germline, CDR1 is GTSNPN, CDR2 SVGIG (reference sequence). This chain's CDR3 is CAWSDTGTSRYEQYF. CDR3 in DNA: TGTGCCTGGAGTGATACCGGGACTAGCAGATACGAGCAGTACTTC.

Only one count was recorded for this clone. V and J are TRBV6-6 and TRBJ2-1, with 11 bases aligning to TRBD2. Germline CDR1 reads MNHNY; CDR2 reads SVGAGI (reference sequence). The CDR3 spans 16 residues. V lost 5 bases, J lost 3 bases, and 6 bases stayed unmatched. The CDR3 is CASSTTSGTRYNEQFF. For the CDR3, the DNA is TGTGCCAGCAGTACGACTAGCGGGACCCGCTACAATGAGCAGTTCTTC.

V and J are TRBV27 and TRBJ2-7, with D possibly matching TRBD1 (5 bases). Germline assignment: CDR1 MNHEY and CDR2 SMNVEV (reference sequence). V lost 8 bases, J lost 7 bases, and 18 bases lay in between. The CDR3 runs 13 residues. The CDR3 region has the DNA TGTGCCAGCCGTGGTCAGGGCATGGGGGAGCAGTACGTC. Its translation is CASRGQGMGEQYV.

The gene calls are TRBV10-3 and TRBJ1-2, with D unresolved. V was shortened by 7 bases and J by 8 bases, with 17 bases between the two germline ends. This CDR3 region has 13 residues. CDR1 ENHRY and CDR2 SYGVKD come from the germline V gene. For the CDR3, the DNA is TGTGCCATCAACGAGGTTCGGGCTAGCGGCTACACCTTC. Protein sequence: CAINEVRASGYTF.

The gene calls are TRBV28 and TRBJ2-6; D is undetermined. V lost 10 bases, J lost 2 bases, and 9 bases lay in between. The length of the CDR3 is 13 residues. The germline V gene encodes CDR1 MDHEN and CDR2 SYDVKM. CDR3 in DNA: TGTGCCACCTGCATCACTGGGGCCAACGTCCTGACTTTC. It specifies CATCITGANVLTF.

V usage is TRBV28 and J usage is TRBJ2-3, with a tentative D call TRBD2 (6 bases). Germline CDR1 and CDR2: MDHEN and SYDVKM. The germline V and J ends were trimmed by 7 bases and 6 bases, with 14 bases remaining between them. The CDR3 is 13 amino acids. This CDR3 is CASTGWAGDTQYF. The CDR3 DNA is TGTGCCAGCACTGGGTGGGCGGGGGATACGCAGTATTTT.

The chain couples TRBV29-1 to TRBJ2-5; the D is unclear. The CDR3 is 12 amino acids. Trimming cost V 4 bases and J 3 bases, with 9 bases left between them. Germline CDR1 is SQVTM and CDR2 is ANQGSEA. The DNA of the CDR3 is TGCAGCGTTGGAGAGACCGAAGAGACCCAGTACTTC. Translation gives CSVGETEETQYF.

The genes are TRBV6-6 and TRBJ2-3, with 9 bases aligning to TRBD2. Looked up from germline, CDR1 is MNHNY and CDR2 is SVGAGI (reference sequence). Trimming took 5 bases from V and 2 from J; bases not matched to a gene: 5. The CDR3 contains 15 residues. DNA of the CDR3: TGTGCCAGCAGTCATAGCGGGAGTAACACAGATACGCAGTATTTT. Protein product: CASSHSGSNTDTQYF.

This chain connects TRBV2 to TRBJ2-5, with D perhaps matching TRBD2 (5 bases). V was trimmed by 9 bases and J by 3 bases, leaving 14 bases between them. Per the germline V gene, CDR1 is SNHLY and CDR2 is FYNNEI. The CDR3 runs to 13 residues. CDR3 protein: CASHTGTKETQYF. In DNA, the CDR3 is TGTGCCAGTCACACGGGAACTAAAGAGACCCAGTACTTC. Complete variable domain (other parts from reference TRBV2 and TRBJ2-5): EPEVTQTPSHQVTQMGQEVILRCVPISNHLYFYWYRQILGQKVEFLVSFYNNEISEKSEIFDDQFSVERPDGSNFTLKIRSTKLEDSAMYFCASHTGTKETQYFGPGTRLLVL.

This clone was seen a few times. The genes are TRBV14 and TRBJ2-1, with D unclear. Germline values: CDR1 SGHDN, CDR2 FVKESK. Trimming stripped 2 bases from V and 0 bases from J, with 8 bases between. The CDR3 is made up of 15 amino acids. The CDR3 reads CASSQLATSYNEQFF. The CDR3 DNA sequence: TGTGCCAGCAGCCAACTGGCGACCTCCTACAATGAGCAGTTCTTC.

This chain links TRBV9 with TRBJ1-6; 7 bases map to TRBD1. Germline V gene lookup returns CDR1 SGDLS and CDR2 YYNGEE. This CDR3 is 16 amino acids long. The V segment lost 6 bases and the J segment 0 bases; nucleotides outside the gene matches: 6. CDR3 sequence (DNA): TGTGCCAGCACGGACAGGCCGAGCTCCTATAATTCACCCCTCCACTTT. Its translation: CASTDRPSSYNSPLHF.

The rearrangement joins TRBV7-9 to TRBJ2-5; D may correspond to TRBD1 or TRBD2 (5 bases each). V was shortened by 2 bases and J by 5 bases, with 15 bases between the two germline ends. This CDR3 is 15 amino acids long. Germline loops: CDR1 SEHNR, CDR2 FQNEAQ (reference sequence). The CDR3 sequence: CASSLIFGAEETQYF. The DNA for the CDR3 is TGTGCCAGCAGCTTAATCTTCGGGGCAGAGGAGACCCAGTACTTC.

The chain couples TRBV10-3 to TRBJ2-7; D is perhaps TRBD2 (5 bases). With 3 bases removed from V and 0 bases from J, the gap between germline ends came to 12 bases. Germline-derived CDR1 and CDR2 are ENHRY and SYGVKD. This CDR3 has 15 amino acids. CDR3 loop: CAISEGWEPSYEQYF. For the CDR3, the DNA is TGTGCCATCAGTGAAGGGTGGGAGCCCTCCTACGAGCAGTACTTC.

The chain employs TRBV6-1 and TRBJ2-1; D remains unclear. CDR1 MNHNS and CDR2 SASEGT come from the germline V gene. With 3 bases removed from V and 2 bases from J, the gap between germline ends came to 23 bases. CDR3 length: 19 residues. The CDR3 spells CASSDRLSNLPRTYNEQFF. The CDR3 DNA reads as TGTGCCAGCAGTGACCGACTGTCCAATTTACCCCGTACCTACAATGAGCAGTTCTTC.

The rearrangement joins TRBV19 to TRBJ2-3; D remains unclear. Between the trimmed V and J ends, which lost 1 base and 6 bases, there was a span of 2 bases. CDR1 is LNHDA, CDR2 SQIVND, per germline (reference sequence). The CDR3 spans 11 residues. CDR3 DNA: TGTGCCAGTAGTATAGGGGATACGCAGTATTTT. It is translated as CASSIGDTQYF. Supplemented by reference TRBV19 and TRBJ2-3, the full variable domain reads DGGITQSPKYLFRKEGQNVTLSCEQNLNHDAMYWYRQDPGQGLRLIYYSQIVNDFQKGDIAEGYSVSREKKESFPLTVTSAQKNPTAFYLCASSIGDTQYFGPGTRLTVL.

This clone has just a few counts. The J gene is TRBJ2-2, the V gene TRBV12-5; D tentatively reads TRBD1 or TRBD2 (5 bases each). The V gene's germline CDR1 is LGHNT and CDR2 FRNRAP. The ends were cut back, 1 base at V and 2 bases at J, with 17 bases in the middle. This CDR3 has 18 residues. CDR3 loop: CASGLGLGTGTNTGELFF. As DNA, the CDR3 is TGTGCTAGTGGTTTGGGTTTGGGGACGGGTACAAACACCGGGGAGCTGTTTTTT.

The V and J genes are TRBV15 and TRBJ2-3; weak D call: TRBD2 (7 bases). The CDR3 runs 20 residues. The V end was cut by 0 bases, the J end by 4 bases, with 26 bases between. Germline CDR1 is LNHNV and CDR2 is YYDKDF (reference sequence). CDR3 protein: CATSREGPMQGRGSPDTQYF. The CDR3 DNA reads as TGTGCCACCAGCAGAGAAGGACCCATGCAAGGGAGGGGGTCACCAGATACGCAGTATTTT.

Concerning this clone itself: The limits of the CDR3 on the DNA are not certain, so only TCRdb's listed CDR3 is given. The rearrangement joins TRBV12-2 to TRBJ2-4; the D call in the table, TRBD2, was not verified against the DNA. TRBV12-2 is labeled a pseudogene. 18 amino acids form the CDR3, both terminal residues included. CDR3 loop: CASRLYLCEVDGKNIQYF.

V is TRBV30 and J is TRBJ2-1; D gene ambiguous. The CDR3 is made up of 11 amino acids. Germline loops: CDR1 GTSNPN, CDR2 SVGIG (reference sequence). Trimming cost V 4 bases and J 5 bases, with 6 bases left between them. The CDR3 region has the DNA TGTGCCTGGAAGGTCCACAATGAGCAGTTCTTC. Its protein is CAWKVHNEQFF.

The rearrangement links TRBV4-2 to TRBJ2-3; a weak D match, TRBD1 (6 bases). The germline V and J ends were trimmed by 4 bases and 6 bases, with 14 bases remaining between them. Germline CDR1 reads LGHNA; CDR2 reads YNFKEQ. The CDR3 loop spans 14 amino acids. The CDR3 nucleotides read TGTGCCAGCAGCCCTTCCGGGGACACCGATACGCAGTATTTT. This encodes CASSPSGDTDTQYF.